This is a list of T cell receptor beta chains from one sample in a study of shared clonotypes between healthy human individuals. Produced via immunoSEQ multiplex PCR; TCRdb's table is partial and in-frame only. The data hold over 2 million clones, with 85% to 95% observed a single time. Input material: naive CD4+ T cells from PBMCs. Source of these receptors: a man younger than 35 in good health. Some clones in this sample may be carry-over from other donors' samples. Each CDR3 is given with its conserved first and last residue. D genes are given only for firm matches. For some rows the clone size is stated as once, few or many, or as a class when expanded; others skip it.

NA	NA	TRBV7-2	CASSFSPGGVLTEQYF
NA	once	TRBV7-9	CASSLAWQGNTEAFF
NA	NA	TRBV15	CATSRDIASGTTDTQYF
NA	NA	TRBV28	CAIRSTRALGQFF
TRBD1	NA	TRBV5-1	CASSLWDRNTEAFF
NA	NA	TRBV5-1	CASSSGGGTMYEQYF
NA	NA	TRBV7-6	CASSFFGETQYF
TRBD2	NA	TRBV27	CATKETAGVTYNEQFF
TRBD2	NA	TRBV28	CASSFQYLGLAGVYRNEQYF
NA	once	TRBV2	CASSEEDRLQYF
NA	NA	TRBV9	CASSGQWATGNTIYF
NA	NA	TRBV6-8	CASSYRDSPPDGPPRRTEAFF
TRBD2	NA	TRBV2	CASSEARLAGGLRYF
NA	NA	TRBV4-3	CASSTGDTQETQYF
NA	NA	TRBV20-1	CSARHGYEQYF
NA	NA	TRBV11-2	CASSLVDKAEAFF
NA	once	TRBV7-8	CASSLVQKETQYF
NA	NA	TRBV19	CASSQGRNQPQHF
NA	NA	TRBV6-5	CASSYSFRQEGELFF
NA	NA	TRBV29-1	CSVDYRGENTEAFF
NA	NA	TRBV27	CASRPGVHTTNEKLFF
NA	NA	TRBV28	CASSLRHSQHF
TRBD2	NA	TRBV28	CASSSLLAGKRSEQYF
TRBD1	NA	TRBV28	CASSSGQGSRELFF
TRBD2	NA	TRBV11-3	CASSLVAGGRNEQFF
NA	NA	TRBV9	CASTGSTGNTIYF
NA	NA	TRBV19	CASSIGGGRETQYF
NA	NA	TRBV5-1	CASSLMSETQYF
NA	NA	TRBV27	CASSFPNTGELFF
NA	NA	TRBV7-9	CASSSRQGTEAFF
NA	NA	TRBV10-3	CAISESGTDTQYF
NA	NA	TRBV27	CASSPGELAKNIQYF
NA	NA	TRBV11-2	CASSLQTSSYNEQFF
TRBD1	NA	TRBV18	CASSRGQRETQYF
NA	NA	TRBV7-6	CASSSISGEKLFF
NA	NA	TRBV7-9	CASSLWGYQPQHF
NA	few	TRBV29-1	CSVRSSNQPQHF
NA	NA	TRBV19	CASSIDRGRAEAFF
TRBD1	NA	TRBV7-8	CASSPDRGRLNEKLFF
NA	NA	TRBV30	CAWRSRPIRDTGELFF
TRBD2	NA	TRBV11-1	CASSLGLAERHSTDTQYF
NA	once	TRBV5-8	CASSRGEGQPQHF
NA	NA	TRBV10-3	CAISKPPGANVLTF
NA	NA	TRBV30	CAWSGLGSNEQFF
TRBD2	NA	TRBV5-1	CASSPELAGVYEQYF
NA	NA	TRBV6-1	CASSGETAYQPQHF
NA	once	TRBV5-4	CASSLREYVSTDTQYF
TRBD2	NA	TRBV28	CASSPTSGMGRGTQYF
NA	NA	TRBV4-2	CASSLVQSYEQYF
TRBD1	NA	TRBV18	CASSPGLGTDYGYTF
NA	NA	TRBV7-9	CASSLWRLANTGELFF
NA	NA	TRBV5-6	CASSRNPGQAPLHF
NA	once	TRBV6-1	CASGLGDSPLHF
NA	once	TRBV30	CAWRRGQDPYEQYF